Shown below are 29 T cell receptor beta chains from a single sample sequenced in a study of metastatic and nonmetastatic thyroid tumors. Among the patients, none had received any treatment before thyroid surgery. TCRdb reanalyzed the PCR reads with MiXCR. The sample shows 15,000 to 20,000 clones, approximately 14% of them seen only once. Sequencing input: blood. The receptors derive from a female donor with papillary thyroid cancer or a benign thyroid nodule (not recorded which). Some clones in this sample may be carry-over from other donors' samples.

This clone appeared a few times. The chain carries TRBV28 and TRBJ1-2, with 7 bases identical to TRBD1. The J segment lost 4 bases and the V segment lost 6 bases, leaving 8 bases of the junction unmatched. Germline CDR1 MDHEN, CDR2 SYDVKM. This CDR3 region has 14 residues. The CDR3 DNA reads TGTGCCAGCAGCCGGGACAGCCCTGCCTATGGCTACACCTTC. It specifies CASSRDSPAYGYTF.

This clone was seen a few times. The genes are TRBV12-3 or TRBV12-4 and TRBJ2-1; 8 bases are a match to TRBD2. V was clipped by 6 bases and J by 6 bases; unmatched bases: 10. The CDR3 extends over 15 amino acids. The CDR3 here is CASSRGGPSGNEQFF. The CDR3 bases are TGTGCCAGCAGCCGCGGGGGGCCGAGTGGCAATGAGCAGTTCTTC.

The rearrangement links TRBV5-1 to TRBJ2-1, with D perhaps matching TRBD2 (5 bases). V lost 0 bases, J lost 4 bases, and 11 bases lay in between. In germline, CDR1 is SGHRS, CDR2 YFSETQ. This CDR3 comprises 15 residues. This chain's CDR3 is CASSLGGISYNEQFF. In nucleotides, the CDR3 is TGCGCCAGCAGCTTGGGAGGGATCTCTTACAATGAGCAGTTCTTC.

This clone was observed many times. The V and J genes are TRBV20-1 and TRBJ2-5; D possibly corresponds to TRBD2 (6 bases). This CDR3 comprises 15 residues. Germline-derived CDR1 and CDR2 are DFQATT and SNEGSKA (reference sequence). V was trimmed by 6 bases and J by 0 bases, leaving 17 bases between them. The CDR3: CSAPMGLLYQETQYF. In DNA form, the CDR3 reads TGCAGTGCCCCTATGGGACTTTTGTACCAAGAGACCCAGTACTTC.

This clone was counted many times. This chain connects TRBV20-1 to TRBJ1-1; D ambiguous. Germline V gene sequence: CDR1 DFQATT, CDR2 SNEGSKA (reference sequence). V gave up 5 bases and J gave up 3 bases, with 19 bases separating them. The CDR3 runs 15 residues. CDR3 in DNA: TGCAGTGCTCATGCTCAAGTCAGGACGGACACTGAAGCTTTCTTT. It codes for CSAHAQVRTDTEAFF.

The chain employs TRBV11-2 and TRBJ2-1; 10 bases align to TRBD2. Trimming cost V 4 bases and J 7 bases; bases outside gene matches: 10. Per germline, CDR1 SGHAT and CDR2 FQNNGV. CDR3 size: 16 residues. The CDR3 sequence: CASSSGVSGRANEQFF. The CDR3 nucleotides are TGTGCCAGCAGCTCTGGTGTGAGCGGGAGGGCAAATGAGCAGTTCTTC.

This clone appeared many times. The chain couples TRBV7-2 to TRBJ2-7; no reliable D call. Trimming stripped 2 bases from V and 0 bases from J, with 8 bases between. Germline V lookup: CDR1 SGHTA, CDR2 FQGNSA. The CDR3 is 14 residues long. Written as DNA, the CDR3 is TGTGCCAGCAGCTTATTGTTAAGCTCCTACGAGCAGTACTTC. As protein: CASSLLLSSYEQYF.

This clone has a count of ten or more. The gene calls are TRBV20-1 and TRBJ2-7, with D perhaps assigned TRBD1 or TRBD2 (5 bases each). The CDR3 consists of 16 residues. Germline loops: CDR1 DFQATT, CDR2 SNEGSKA (reference sequence). Trimming cost V 3 bases and J 6 bases, with 24 bases left between them. CDR3 in amino acids: CSASAYPGPRTAEQYF. In DNA, the CDR3 is TGCAGTGCTAGTGCGTATCCGGGACCCAGAACGGCCGAGCAGTACTTC.

This clone was detected ten times or more. Other DNA variants within this sample encode the same CDR3. The chain combines TRBV7-7 with TRBJ2-5; the D is unclear. The CDR3 runs 13 residues. The V gene lost 1 base and the J gene lost 1 base, with 4 bases spanning the gap. From germline, CDR1 is SSHAT and CDR2 FNYEAQ (reference sequence). CDR3 sequence reads: CASSLGVQETQYF. The CDR3 bases are TGTGCCAGCAGCTTAGGGGTCCAAGAGACCCAGTACTTC.

This clone was picked up many times. V gene TRBV20-1 combines with J gene TRBJ1-2; no firm D call. CDR1 and CDR2 from the germline V gene are DFQATT and SNEGSKA (reference sequence). V was trimmed by 2 bases and J by 8 bases, leaving 15 bases between them. The CDR3 contains 13 residues. The CDR3 protein is CSARPDSYEGYTF. DNA for the CDR3: TGCAGTGCTAGACCTGACTCCTATGAGGGCTACACCTTC.

The chain has TRBV30 and TRBJ2-2, with unresolved D. This CDR3 has 11 amino acids. Germline-derived CDR1 and CDR2 are GTSNPN and SVGIG (reference sequence). The ends were cut back, 0 bases at V and 7 bases at J, with 3 bases in the middle. The CDR3 DNA reads as TGTGCCTGGAGTGTCGTCGGGGAGCTGTTTTTT. It encodes CAWSVVGELFF.

This clone was detected many times. The chain links TRBV7-9 to TRBJ1-2; no firm D call. The germline CDR1 and CDR2 sequences are SEHNR and FQNEAQ (reference sequence). This CDR3 comprises 13 residues. Trimming removed 0 bases at V and 4 bases at J, with 6 bases between. The CDR3 sequence is CASSLATTYGYTF. For the CDR3, the DNA is TGTGCCAGCAGCTTAGCTACGACCTATGGCTACACCTTC.

In regard to this clone: An end of the junction does not agree with germline; a read error may underlie this. V usage is TRBV10-3 and J usage is TRBJ2-2, with 7 positions matching TRBD1. Per the germline V gene, CDR1 is ENHRY and CDR2 is SYGVKD. The CDR3 loop spans 15 amino acids. This CDR3 is CAISSQTGNTGELVF. CDR3 in DNA: TGTGCCATCAGTAGTCAGACAGGGAACACCGGTGAGCTGGTTTTT.

This clone occurred many times. The chain links TRBV11-3 to TRBJ2-1, with D perhaps TRBD2 (6 bases). Between the trimmed V and J ends, which lost 3 bases and 0 bases, there was a span of 12 bases. The CDR3 runs 16 residues. In germline, CDR1 is SGHNT, CDR2 YENEEA. The CDR3 nucleotides are TGTGCCAGCAGCTTTTCTAGCGTGAGCTCCTACAATGAGCAGTTCTTC. Protein: CASSFSSVSSYNEQFF.

By share, this clone counts as medium-sized (0.01 to 0.1%). V and J are TRBV12-3 or TRBV12-4 and TRBJ2-7; no firm D call. The ends were cut back, 2 bases at V and 2 bases at J, with 7 bases in the middle. The CDR3 sequence is 13 residues long. For the CDR3, the DNA is TGTGCCAGCAGTTTATCTGGCCCCTACGAGCAGTACTTC. Protein sequence: CASSLSGPYEQYF.

For the CDR3, the DNA is TGTGCCACCAGTGATTGGGACAGCTCTGGGGCCAACGTCCTGACTTTC. This gives the protein CATSDWDSSGANVLTF. The V and J genes are TRBV24-1 and TRBJ2-6, with 7 bases identical to TRBD1. The CDR3 runs to 16 residues. Trimming removed 2 bases from V and 0 bases from J; junction bases left unmatched: 0. The germline V gene encodes CDR1 KGHDR and CDR2 SFDVKD.

Ten or more counts support this clone. The chain uses TRBV7-6 and TRBJ1-3; the match to TRBD1 covers 8 bases. Germline V gives CDR1 SGHVS, CDR2 FNYEAQ. The CDR3 totals 16 residues. The J segment lost 3 bases and the V segment lost 0 bases, leaving 4 bases of the junction unmatched. The CDR3 nucleotides read TGTGCCAGCAGCTTAGCCCAGGGGGCGATTGGAAACACCATATATTTT. Protein product: CASSLAQGAIGNTIYF.

The sample holds many counts of this clone. This chain joins TRBV7-9 and TRBJ2-3, with D perhaps TRBD1 (5 bases). CDR3 length equals 14 residues. Germline V gene sequence: CDR1 SEHNR, CDR2 FQNEAQ (reference sequence). Trimming cost V 2 bases and J 1 base, with 7 bases left between them. As DNA, the CDR3 is TGTGCCAGCAGCTTAAGGGGCGGCACAGATACGCAGTATTTT. Protein: CASSLRGGTDTQYF.

This clone was detected many times. The chain recombines TRBV12-3 or TRBV12-4 with TRBJ2-1; the D call may be TRBD1 or TRBD2 (5 bases each). This CDR3 contains 15 residues. V was cut by 3 bases and J by 5 bases, with 14 bases left in between. As DNA, the CDR3 is TGTGCCAGCAGTTTGCTAGGGACGAAAAACAATGAGCAGTTCTTC. Translation: CASSLLGTKNNEQFF.

This clone is medium-sized by share. The chain recombines TRBV28 with TRBJ2-3; 8 bases are shared with TRBD2. The germline gives CDR1 MDHEN, CDR2 SYDVKM. Losses at the gene ends were 3 bases for V and 6 bases for J; bases not matched to a gene: 14. The CDR3 length is 17 residues. CDR3: CASSFEYLREAADTQYF. Written as DNA, the CDR3 is TGTGCCAGCAGTTTCGAATATTTGCGGGAGGCAGCGGATACGCAGTATTTT.

This clone was seen repeatedly, ten times or more. V gene TRBV2 combines with J gene TRBJ2-2; TRBD2 matches 10 bases. Germline V CDR1 and CDR2: SNHLY, FYNNEI. The V and J ends lost 2 bases and 4 bases, in that order; junction bases with no gene match: 16. CDR3 length equals 20 residues. CDR3 residues: CASSETAASGSFLGTGELFF. As DNA, the CDR3 is TGTGCCAGCAGTGAAACGGCGGCTAGCGGGAGTTTTTTAGGCACCGGGGAGCTGTTTTTT.

Comment on this clone: A much larger clonotype is one base distant, so this may be a read error. The chain combines TRBV9 with TRBJ2-1; weak D call: TRBD2 (5 bases). V lost 5 bases and J lost 4, with 13 bases in between. The CDR3 runs 14 residues. Per the germline V gene, CDR1 is SGDLS and CDR2 is YYNGEE. This CDR3 is CASRLRPGYNEQFF. DNA of the CDR3: TGTGCCAGCAGACTGCGGCCGGGGTACAATGAGCAGTTCTTC.

Ten or more counts support this clone. This chain connects TRBV19 to TRBJ2-7, with 7 bases matching TRBD1. This CDR3 region has 17 residues. The V gene's germline CDR1 is LNHDA and CDR2 SQIVND (reference sequence). Trimming cost V 3 bases and J 3 bases; bases outside gene matches: 14. CDR3 coding DNA: TGTGCCAGTAGTATTAGTTGGGGACAGCCCTCAGACTACGAGCAGTACTTC. It encodes CASSISWGQPSDYEQYF.

Many counts were recorded for this clone. The chain recombines TRBV19 with TRBJ2-1; no reliable D call. The CDR3 is made up of 16 amino acids. The V gene's germline CDR1 is LNHDA and CDR2 SQIVND (reference sequence). V lost 7 bases to trimming and J lost 9 bases, with 25 bases between them. CDR3 DNA sequence: TGTGCCAGTACCCAACCCGGCGACCAACGTCCTGGTGAGCAGTTCTTC. Translation gives CASTQPGDQRPGEQFF.

This clone was seen ten or more times. This chain uses TRBV5-4 with TRBJ2-7; D not resolved. Per germline, CDR1 SGHNT and CDR2 YYREEE (reference sequence). V was shortened by 2 bases and J by 2 bases, with 14 bases between the two germline ends. The CDR3 consists of 15 residues. CDR3 amino acids: CASSFGLDNAYEQYF. The CDR3 nucleotides are TGTGCCAGCAGCTTTGGGTTGGATAATGCCTACGAGCAGTACTTC.

This clone is labeled medium-sized. V is TRBV7-9 and J is TRBJ2-2; TRBD2 matches at 11 bases. CDR3 length: 15 amino acids. The germline V gene encodes CDR1 SEHNR and CDR2 FQNEAQ (reference sequence). Trimming cost V 6 bases and J 6 bases; bases outside gene matches: 6. The CDR3 reads CASRPGLADSGELFF. The CDR3 nucleotides are TGTGCCAGCAGGCCGGGACTAGCGGACTCCGGGGAGCTGTTTTTT.

V gene TRBV5-4 combines with J gene TRBJ1-1; the D is unclear. CDR1 is SGHNT and CDR2 is YYREEE in the germline V gene (reference sequence). This CDR3 has 14 amino acids. The V gene lost 4 bases and the J gene lost 5 bases, with 15 bases spanning the gap. The CDR3 sequence is CASSPLGGFTEAFF. The DNA of the CDR3 is TGTGCCAGCAGCCCCCTCGGAGGGTTTACTGAAGCTTTCTTT.

In its sample, this clone was seen many times. The chain links TRBV19 to TRBJ1-2; 9 bases are a match to TRBD1. The germline V gene has CDR1 LNHDA and CDR2 SQIVND (reference sequence). Germline trimming cut 4 bases from V and 4 bases from J; bases unmatched to any gene: 1. CDR3 length: 13 amino acids. CDR3: CASSKGQGYGYTF. As DNA, the CDR3 is TGTGCCAGTAGTAAGGGACAGGGCTATGGCTACACCTTC.

This clone was counted many times. The rearrangement joins TRBV29-1 to TRBJ2-1; 7 bases line up with TRBD2. The CDR3 consists of 12 residues. Trimming at V came to 4 bases and at J to 12 bases, leaving 9 bases not matched to a gene. In germline, CDR1 is SQVTM, CDR2 ANQGSEA. CDR3 nucleotide sequence: TGCAGCGTTGGGAGGGAGGGGTTTGGGCAGTTCTTC. This encodes CSVGREGFGQFF.